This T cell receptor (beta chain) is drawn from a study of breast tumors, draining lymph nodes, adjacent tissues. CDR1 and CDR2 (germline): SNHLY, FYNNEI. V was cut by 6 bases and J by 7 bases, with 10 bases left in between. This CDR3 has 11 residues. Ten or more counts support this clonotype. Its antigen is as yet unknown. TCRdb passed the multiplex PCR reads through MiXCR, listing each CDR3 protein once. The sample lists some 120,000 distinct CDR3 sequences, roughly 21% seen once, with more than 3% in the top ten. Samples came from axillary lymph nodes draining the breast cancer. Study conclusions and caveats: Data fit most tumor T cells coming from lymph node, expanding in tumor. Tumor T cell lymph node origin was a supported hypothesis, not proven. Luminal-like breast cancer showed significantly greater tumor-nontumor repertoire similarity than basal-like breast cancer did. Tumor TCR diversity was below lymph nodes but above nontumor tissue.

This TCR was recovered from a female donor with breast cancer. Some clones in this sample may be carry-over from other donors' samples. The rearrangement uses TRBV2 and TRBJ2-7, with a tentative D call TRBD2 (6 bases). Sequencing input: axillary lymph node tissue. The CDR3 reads CASREGLEQYF. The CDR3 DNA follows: TGTGCCAGCAGGGAGGGGTTGGAGCAGTACTTC.